The 10 T cell receptor beta chains presented below share a single source sample, sequenced in a study of T cells in women clearing cervical HPV infection. Assay used: immunoSEQ multiplex PCR; TCRdb lists only in-frame clones, some missing. This specimen shows more than 20,000 clones; the ten leading clones hold over 5%. Sequencing was carried out using blood buffy coat. Every receptor here comes from a woman aged 18-69 years with a cervical HPV16 infection that either progressed to CIN3+ or cleared (not recorded which).

Points on this clone: Coverage ceases 3 residues before the CDR3 finishes, and the germline J gene fills in the end. V is TRBV4-2 and J is TRBJ2-4; 7 bases are a match to TRBD2. The CDR3 is 18 amino acids. Germline CDR1 LGHNA, CDR2 YNFKEQ. V dropped 1 base and J dropped 0; count of bases not matched to a gene: 9. The CDR3 spells CASSQAPGGSGAKNIQYF. The part of the CDR3 DNA that was read is TGTGCCAGCAGCCAAGCCCCGGGCGGGAGTGGAGCCAAAAACATT.

In the case of this clone: Sequencing ends 3 residues short of the CDR3 end; the germline J gene provides the rest. V gene TRBV18 combines with J gene TRBJ2-4, with D unresolved. Germline V gives CDR1 KGHSH, CDR2 LQKENI. The CDR3 contains 14 residues. CDR3 DNA (partial): TGTGCCAGCTCACTATTGCCCGAGTTCTATGGT. The encoded protein is CASSLLPEFYG. The CDR3 as a whole reads CASSLLPEFYGQYF.

Partial CDR3 DNA: TGTGCCAGCAGTTACTCAAGAGGGGATCAGCCC. It codes for CASSYSRGDQP. The entire CDR3 protein reads CASSYSRGDQPQHF. The J gene is TRBJ1-5, the V gene TRBV6-2 or TRBV6-3; tentatively, D is TRBD1 (5 bases). The CDR3 end is not reached by the read, which stops 3 residues before it; the germline J gene fills it in. The CDR3 totals 14 residues. Looked up from germline, CDR1 is MNHEY and CDR2 is SVGEGT. Trimming stripped 0 bases from V and 5 bases from J, with 8 bases between.

Points on this clone: The missing CDR3 end, 3 residues past where the read stops, is filled in from the germline J gene. The rearrangement joins TRBV30 to TRBJ1-2; D not resolved. V was trimmed by 4 bases and J by 5 bases, leaving 14 bases between them. Germline-derived CDR1 and CDR2 are GTSNPN and SVGIG (reference sequence). CDR3 length equals 13 residues. CDR3 region: CAWNPGRAYGYTF. The CDR3 bases that were read are TGTGCCTGGAACCCGGGGAGGGCGTATGGC.

With regard to this clone: Read data end 3 residues before the CDR3 end; the end is taken from the germline J gene. The V gene is TRBV20-1, the J gene TRBJ1-2; a weak D match, TRBD1 (5 bases). The CDR3 is made up of 14 amino acids. Germline V CDR1 and CDR2: DFQATT, SNEGSKA (reference sequence). The sequenced part of the CDR3 DNA is TGCAGTGCTAGAGAAAGCGGGAGGGACTACGGG. Translation gives CSARESGRDYG. The full CDR3 is CSARESGRDYGYTF.

Regarding this clone: The CDR3 end lies 3 residues beyond the end of the read and is filled in from the germline J gene. V usage is TRBV19 and J usage is TRBJ1-5; D remains unclear. The CDR3 is 16 residues long. CDR1 and CDR2 (germline): LNHDA, SQIVND (reference sequence). The covered CDR3 bases are TGTGCCAGTAGGCGGACTAGCGGGAGGGTGGTAGATCCC. Translation gives CASRRTSGRVVDP. The entire CDR3 is CASRRTSGRVVDPQHF.

Comment on this clone: The read falls 3 residues short of the CDR3 end, and the missing part is taken from the germline J gene. The chain links TRBV5-1 to TRBJ2-6; D possibly corresponds to TRBD1 (5 bases). The CDR3 is made up of 13 amino acids. Trimming stripped 3 bases from V and 11 bases from J, with 12 bases between. Per the germline V gene, CDR1 is SGHRS and CDR2 is YFSETQ. The covered CDR3 bases are TGCGCCAGCAGCTCATCAACGACAGACGTC. It is translated as CASSSSTTDV. The complete CDR3 protein is CASSSSTTDVLTF.

To note about this clone: The CDR3 end falls 3 residues outside the read, so it is completed with the germline J gene. This sequence joins TRBV19 and TRBJ2-4; 7 nucleotides line up with TRBD1. This CDR3 region has 15 residues. Per germline, CDR1 LNHDA and CDR2 SQIVND (reference sequence). The CDR3 loop reads CASSILTGPNYGQYF. The sequenced part of the CDR3 DNA is TGTGCCAGTAGTATCCTGACAGGGCCCAACTATGGT.

About this clone itself: From the germline J gene comes the end of the CDR3, since the read stops 3 residues before it. This rearrangement joins TRBV5-1 to TRBJ1-2; D might be TRBD1 (5 bases). This CDR3 is 10 amino acids long. V lost 7 bases, J lost 7 bases, and 8 bases lay in between. The germline gives CDR1 SGHRS, CDR2 YFSETQ. The part of the CDR3 DNA that was read is TGCGCCAGCCTCGGGGGTGGC. This translates into CASLGGG. The CDR3 reads in full as CASLGGGYTF.

Worth noting for this clone: Read sequence stops 3 residues before the CDR3 end, and the germline J gene provides the missing end. The chain joins TRBV30 to TRBJ2-1, with 13 nucleotides matching TRBD2. Trimming cost V 3 bases and J 7 bases; bases outside gene matches: 12. From germline, CDR1 is GTSNPN and CDR2 SVGIG (reference sequence). This CDR3 has 17 amino acids. CDR3: CAWSPGSGLAGYNEQFF. CDR3 DNA (partial): TGTGCCTGGAGCCCCGGCTCGGGACTAGCGGGATATAATGAG.